This T cell receptor (beta chain) emerged from a study of shared clonotypes between healthy human individuals. Samples underwent the assay at deep level. Sequencing used immunoSEQ multiplex PCR; TCRdb keeps in-frame clones, though not all of them. The table has 2 million to 2.5 million clones, approximately 95% seen once. Note on this clone: Its target is unknown.

This CDR3 has 16 amino acids. Germline values: CDR1 SGHDT, CDR2 YYEEEE. Trimming removed 3 bases at V and 4 bases at J, with 17 bases between. The study's findings and limits: The authors expected sequencing depth to affect clonotype sharing among donors. When compared with the clonotypes that were shared by all four sorted-subset donors, the non-shared clonotypes turned out to have lower generation probabilities. Only blood underwent sampling, and tissue repertoires likely differ.

The source of this sequence is a man between 18 and 35 years old in good health. V and J are TRBV5-6 and TRBJ1-3; a possible D gene is TRBD1 (5 bases). Sequencing used naive CD4+ T cells sorted from blood. Subset described: CD45RA+ positively selected. CDR3 coding DNA: TGTGCCAGCAGCTCCACCTACGGGCAGGGAGGAAACACCATATATTTT. Amino acids: CASSSTYGQGGNTIYF.